Listed below are T cell receptor beta chains from one sample, sequenced in a study of identical twins. TCRdb re-called the 5' RACE reads with MiXCR, one entry per CDR3 protein. The table records 1.5 million to 2 million distinct CDR3 sequences, less than 40% of them present only once. The specimen sequenced was cord blood. These receptors were collected from a newborn girl in good health. The CDR3 runs from the conserved cysteine through the conserved F or W. Each record gives: D gene, J gene, clone size, V gene, CDR3 DNA, CDR3 protein. A D gene is named only where the DNA matches it firmly. Clone size appears in some rows only: once, few, many, or a class for an expanded clone.

d_call: NA
j_call: TRBJ1-1
clone_size: NA
v_call: TRBV19
cdr3_nt: TGTGCCAGTAGTATATTTGGGCAACTCATGAACACTGAAGCTTTCTTT
cdr3_aa: CASSIFGQLMNTEAFF

d_call: NA
j_call: TRBJ2-5
clone_size: NA
v_call: TRBV12-5
cdr3_nt: TGTGCTAGTGGTGCGGGACTCCCAGAGACCCAGTACTTC
cdr3_aa: CASGAGLPETQYF

d_call: TRBD2
j_call: TRBJ2-7
clone_size: NA
v_call: TRBV10-3
cdr3_nt: TGTGCCATGCTTAGCGGGAGTGTAAGCTACAATGAGCAGTACTTC
cdr3_aa: CAMLSGSVSYNEQYF

d_call: TRBD1
j_call: TRBJ1-5
clone_size: NA
v_call: TRBV5-1
cdr3_nt: TGCGCCAGCAGCTGGGACAGACCAGTCTGGCCCCAGCATTTT
cdr3_aa: CASSWDRPVWPQHF

d_call: TRBD2
j_call: TRBJ2-1
clone_size: NA
v_call: TRBV28
cdr3_nt: TGTGCCAGCAGCATTGGAGGCGGGAGCTCCTACAATGAGCAGTTCTTC
cdr3_aa: CASSIGGGSSYNEQFF

d_call: NA
j_call: TRBJ1-1
clone_size: few
v_call: TRBV5-4
cdr3_nt: TGTGCCAGCAGCCCCCGGACATCGGAGAACACTGAAGCTTTCTTT
cdr3_aa: CASSPRTSENTEAFF

d_call: NA
j_call: TRBJ1-4
clone_size: NA
v_call: TRBV18
cdr3_nt: TGTGCCAGCTCATCCCTGAGTGAAAAACTGTTTTTT
cdr3_aa: CASSSLSEKLFF

d_call: TRBD2
j_call: TRBJ2-7
clone_size: NA
v_call: TRBV9
cdr3_nt: TGTGCCAGCAGCGCCTTCCTAGCGGGGAACAGCGAGCAGTACTTC
cdr3_aa: CASSAFLAGNSEQYF

d_call: NA
j_call: TRBJ2-7
clone_size: many
v_call: TRBV6-2/TRBV6-3
cdr3_nt: TGTGCCAGCAGTTATCCAAGCGAGCAGTACTTC
cdr3_aa: CASSYPSEQYF

d_call: TRBD2
j_call: TRBJ2-3
clone_size: many
v_call: TRBV7-2
cdr3_nt: TGTGCCAGCAGCTTAGGACTAGCCCTCTCAGATACGCAGTATTTT
cdr3_aa: CASSLGLALSDTQYF

d_call: TRBD2
j_call: TRBJ2-3
clone_size: many
v_call: TRBV2
cdr3_nt: TGTGCCAGTGGGACTAGCGGGGCCACAGATACGCAGTATTTT
cdr3_aa: CASGTSGATDTQYF

d_call: NA
j_call: TRBJ2-1
clone_size: many
v_call: TRBV27
cdr3_nt: TGTGCCAGCAGTTTGGGGGGGCGCAATGAGCAGTTCTTC
cdr3_aa: CASSLGGRNEQFF

d_call: NA
j_call: TRBJ1-1
clone_size: few
v_call: TRBV20-1
cdr3_nt: TGCAGTGCCCTGGGACACTTGAACACTGAAGCTTTCTTT
cdr3_aa: CSALGHLNTEAFF

d_call: NA
j_call: TRBJ2-1
clone_size: NA
v_call: TRBV20-1
cdr3_nt: TGCAGTGCTAGATACGACGCTAATGAGCAGTTCTTC
cdr3_aa: CSARYDANEQFF

d_call: NA
j_call: TRBJ2-1
clone_size: NA
v_call: TRBV12-3/TRBV12-4
cdr3_nt: TGTGCCAGCAGTTTAAGGGGGTTCTACAATGAGCAGTTCTTC
cdr3_aa: CASSLRGFYNEQFF

d_call: NA
j_call: TRBJ1-5
clone_size: NA
v_call: TRBV21-1
cdr3_nt: TGTGCCAGCAGCACCAGGGGCAGTAGAAAGACAGGGTCTAGCAATCAGCCCCAGCATTTT
cdr3_aa: CASSTRGSRKTGSSNQPQHF

d_call: TRBD1
j_call: TRBJ1-2
clone_size: NA
v_call: TRBV20-1
cdr3_nt: TGCAGTGCTAGAGCAAGGGGGACAGGGTTTATCCGCCACCAATACTATGGCTACACCTTC
cdr3_aa: CSARARGTGFIRHQYYGYTF

d_call: NA
j_call: TRBJ1-2
clone_size: few
v_call: TRBV7-9
cdr3_nt: TGTGCCAGCAGCCCCGCCCGACATATGAAGGGCTACACCTTC
cdr3_aa: CASSPARHMKGYTF

d_call: NA
j_call: TRBJ1-2
clone_size: few
v_call: TRBV19
cdr3_nt: TGTGCCAGTACGAAGGGGAATCTGGGCTATGGCTACACCTTC
cdr3_aa: CASTKGNLGYGYTF

d_call: TRBD2
j_call: TRBJ2-5
clone_size: few
v_call: TRBV20-1
cdr3_nt: TGCAGTGCTTCCGGACTAGCGGGAGGAGAAGAGACCCAGTACTTC
cdr3_aa: CSASGLAGGEETQYF

d_call: TRBD1
j_call: TRBJ2-7
clone_size: few
v_call: TRBV12-3/TRBV12-4
cdr3_nt: TGTGCCAGCAGTTTACGGGACAGTTCCTGCGAGCAGTACTTC
cdr3_aa: CASSLRDSSCEQYF

d_call: NA
j_call: TRBJ2-2
clone_size: NA
v_call: TRBV12-3/TRBV12-4
cdr3_nt: TGTGCCAGCAGACAACTCACCGGGGAGCTGTTTTTT
cdr3_aa: CASRQLTGELFF

d_call: NA
j_call: TRBJ2-7
clone_size: NA
v_call: TRBV24-1
cdr3_nt: TGTGCCCCTTACCAGAAGATGTCCAACTACGAGCAGTACTTC
cdr3_aa: CAPYQKMSNYEQYF

d_call: TRBD1
j_call: TRBJ1-4
clone_size: few
v_call: TRBV14
cdr3_nt: TGTGCCAGCAGCCGTCCGACAGGGATGGGGGAAAAACTGTTTTTT
cdr3_aa: CASSRPTGMGEKLFF

d_call: TRBD2
j_call: TRBJ2-1
clone_size: NA
v_call: TRBV11-2
cdr3_nt: TGTGCCAGCAGCTTAGTTCGACTAGCGGGAGGCTCGGCATACAATGAGCAGTTCTTC
cdr3_aa: CASSLVRLAGGSAYNEQFF

d_call: TRBD1
j_call: TRBJ2-7
clone_size: NA
v_call: TRBV14
cdr3_nt: TGTGCCAGCAGCCAAGATGGATCAACAGGGGGCGAGCAGTACTTC
cdr3_aa: CASSQDGSTGGEQYF

d_call: NA
j_call: TRBJ2-4
clone_size: NA
v_call: TRBV5-4
cdr3_nt: TGTGCCAGCAGCTTGGCCAGGGACATTCAGTACTTC
cdr3_aa: CASSLARDIQYF

d_call: NA
j_call: TRBJ2-2
clone_size: NA
v_call: TRBV29-1
cdr3_nt: TGCAGCGTTAGGGACTCACCCGGGGAGCTGTTTTTT
cdr3_aa: CSVRDSPGELFF

d_call: NA
j_call: TRBJ2-7
clone_size: many
v_call: TRBV20-1
cdr3_nt: TGCAGTGCTACCGGGCCCTACGAGCAGTACTTC
cdr3_aa: CSATGPYEQYF

d_call: NA
j_call: TRBJ2-7
clone_size: NA
v_call: TRBV28
cdr3_nt: TGTGCCAGCAGTTTAAGGACGGTGGTCTCCTACGAGCAGTACTTC
cdr3_aa: CASSLRTVVSYEQYF

d_call: TRBD1
j_call: TRBJ1-1
clone_size: NA
v_call: TRBV20-1
cdr3_nt: TGCAGTGCTAGGACAGGGGGCTTGAACACTGAAGCTTTCTTT
cdr3_aa: CSARTGGLNTEAFF

d_call: NA
j_call: TRBJ1-5
clone_size: NA
v_call: TRBV4-1
cdr3_nt: TGCGCCAGCAGCCAATTCCCCAATCAGCCCCAGCATTTT
cdr3_aa: CASSQFPNQPQHF

d_call: TRBD1
j_call: TRBJ2-7
clone_size: NA
v_call: TRBV27
cdr3_nt: TGTGCCAGCAGTTTTGAAGCACAGGGGGCGTTCGAGCAGTACTTC
cdr3_aa: CASSFEAQGAFEQYF

d_call: TRBD1
j_call: TRBJ2-1
clone_size: NA
v_call: TRBV10-3
cdr3_nt: TGTGCCATCAGTCCGACAGGGGGGATTAATGAGCAGTTCTTC
cdr3_aa: CAISPTGGINEQFF

d_call: NA
j_call: TRBJ1-5
clone_size: NA
v_call: TRBV19
cdr3_nt: TGTGCCAGTAGTTCGGCCCAGGTTTATAGCAATCAGCCCCAGCATTTT
cdr3_aa: CASSSAQVYSNQPQHF

d_call: NA
j_call: TRBJ1-1
clone_size: NA
v_call: TRBV20-1
cdr3_nt: TGCAGTGCTAGCCGGGTAGTAGCTTTCTTT
cdr3_aa: CSASRVVAFF

d_call: NA
j_call: TRBJ1-4
clone_size: NA
v_call: TRBV7-2
cdr3_nt: TGTGCCGGCAGCACAAGGGGAGGGGATGAAAAACTGTTTTTT
cdr3_aa: CAGSTRGGDEKLFF

d_call: NA
j_call: TRBJ1-2
clone_size: NA
v_call: TRBV18
cdr3_nt: TGTGCCAGCTCACCAGGAGTTGATGGCTACACCTTC
cdr3_aa: CASSPGVDGYTF

d_call: NA
j_call: TRBJ1-1
clone_size: NA
v_call: TRBV27
cdr3_nt: TGTGCCAGCAGTTTGGTCGGGAACACTGACGCTTTCTTT
cdr3_aa: CASSLVGNTDAFF

d_call: TRBD1
j_call: TRBJ1-2
clone_size: NA
v_call: TRBV29-1
cdr3_nt: TGCAGCGTTGGGGACAGGTATAAGTCCCATGGCTACACCTTC
cdr3_aa: CSVGDRYKSHGYTF

d_call: NA
j_call: TRBJ2-3
clone_size: many
v_call: TRBV15
cdr3_nt: TGTGCCACCAGCAGAGATCTCCCCAGCACAGATACGCAGTATTTT
cdr3_aa: CATSRDLPSTDTQYF

d_call: TRBD2
j_call: TRBJ2-1
clone_size: NA
v_call: TRBV13
cdr3_nt: TGTGCCAGCACCCAGCGGTGGCTAGCGGGAGGGCCTAGCAATGAGCAGTTCTTC
cdr3_aa: CASTQRWLAGGPSNEQFF

d_call: TRBD2
j_call: TRBJ2-1
clone_size: few
v_call: TRBV12-3/TRBV12-4
cdr3_nt: TGTGCCAGCACCCCTAGCGGGAGTACCCCCCAGTTCTTC
cdr3_aa: CASTPSGSTPQFF

d_call: TRBD2
j_call: TRBJ2-7
clone_size: NA
v_call: TRBV12-3/TRBV12-4
cdr3_nt: TGTGCCAGCACCCTCAACGGGGGGGCCTACGAGCAGTACTTC
cdr3_aa: CASTLNGGAYEQYF

d_call: TRBD2
j_call: TRBJ2-7
clone_size: NA
v_call: TRBV28
cdr3_nt: TGTGCCAGCAGTGGGACGGGAGGACTAGCGGACCTCTGGGTTTACGAGCAGTACTTC
cdr3_aa: CASSGTGGLADLWVYEQYF

d_call: TRBD2
j_call: TRBJ2-5
clone_size: once
v_call: TRBV20-1
cdr3_nt: TGCAGTGCTAGAGATGTAGCGGGCACGACAGAGACCCAGTACTTC
cdr3_aa: CSARDVAGTTETQYF

d_call: NA
j_call: TRBJ2-4
clone_size: few
v_call: TRBV5-5
cdr3_nt: TGTGCCAGCAGCTTGCAGGAGTTAGCCAAAAACATTCAGTACTTC
cdr3_aa: CASSLQELAKNIQYF

d_call: NA
j_call: TRBJ1-2
clone_size: NA
v_call: TRBV20-1
cdr3_nt: TGCAGTGCCCGGAAAGGGGGTCATGGCTACACCTTC
cdr3_aa: CSARKGGHGYTF